The subject of this entry is one TCR beta chain. Its antigen is currently unknown. CDR1 and CDR2 (germline): LNHNV, YYDKDF (reference sequence). V was clipped by 3 bases and J by 4 bases; unmatched bases: 8. The CDR3 totals 15 residues. Primers included in the PCR were 60 Vbeta and 13 Jbeta primers. TCRdb's copy holds only in-frame clones and misses some; the assay was immunoSEQ multiplex PCR. The sample carries fewer than 250,000 clones, approximately 82% recorded once. This record comes from a study of cytomegalovirus exposure and HLA in healthy donors. General study results and limits: As immune exposure information, only CMV serostatus was available.

Sequencing used PBMCs. The rearrangement links TRBV15 to TRBJ1-1; 7 nucleotides line up with TRBD1. The sequence was obtained from a man aged 18-30 years in good health and CMV-seronegative. The CDR3 DNA follows: TGTGCCACCAGCAGCCCCAGGGGGGTAGTCACTGAAGCTTTCTTT. Its protein product is CATSSPRGVVTEAFF. The whole variable domain, remainder taken from reference TRBV15 and TRBJ1-1, is DAMVIQNPRYQVTQFGKPVTLSCSQTLNHNVMYWYQQKSSQAPKLLFHYYDKDFNNEADTPDNFQSRRPNTSFCFLDIRSPGLGDTAMYLCATSSPRGVVTEAFFGQGTRLTVV.